This T cell receptor beta chain stems from a study of blood T cell repertoires in COVID-19. Study at large: Some COVID-19 samples were acute and others convalescent; all came from the United States, Italy and Spain. T cells, B-cell-depleted T cells, or PBMCs provided the cDNA or gDNA that served as material.

The J segment lost 4 bases and the V segment lost 7 bases, leaving 8 bases of the junction unmatched. The germline V gene encodes CDR1 MNHEY and CDR2 SVGAGI. The CDR3 covers 14 residues. Sequencing used immunoSEQ multiplex PCR; TCRdb keeps in-frame clones, though not all of them. The sample includes 40,000 to 65,000 clones, 60% to 85% of them seen just once. The sequence was collected from a human donor with active or convalescent COVID-19. The donor label of this sample is uncertain. The V gene is TRBV6-5, the J gene TRBJ1-2; 8 nucleotides align to TRBD1. The material sequenced was peripheral blood. This CDR3 reads CASTKTGVGYGYTF. As DNA, the CDR3 is TGTGCCAGCACCAAGACAGGGGTGGGCTATGGCTACACCTTC.